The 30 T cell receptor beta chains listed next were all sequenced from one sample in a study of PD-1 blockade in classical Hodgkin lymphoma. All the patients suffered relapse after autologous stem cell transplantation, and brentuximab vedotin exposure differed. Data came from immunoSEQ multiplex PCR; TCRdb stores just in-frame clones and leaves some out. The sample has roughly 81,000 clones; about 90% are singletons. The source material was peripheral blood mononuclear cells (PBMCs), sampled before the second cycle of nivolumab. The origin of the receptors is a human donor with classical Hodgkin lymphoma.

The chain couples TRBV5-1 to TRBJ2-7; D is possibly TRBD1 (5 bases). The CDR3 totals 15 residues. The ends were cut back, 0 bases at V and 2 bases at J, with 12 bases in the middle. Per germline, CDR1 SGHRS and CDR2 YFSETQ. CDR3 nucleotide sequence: TGCGCCAGCAGCTTGGGACAGCTGCCAGCCTACGAGCAGTACTTC. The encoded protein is CASSLGQLPAYEQYF.

This CDR3 reads CASSQGGPLWGETQYF. CDR3 in DNA: TGTGCCAGCTCTCAGGGGGGGCCCTTATGGGGAGAGACCCAGTACTTC. The chain links TRBV25-1 to TRBJ2-5; D might be TRBD1 or TRBD2, each matching 7 bases. The CDR3 covers 16 residues. In germline, CDR1 is MGHDK, CDR2 SYGVNS. Trimming removed 8 bases from V and 4 bases from J, with 23 bases in between.

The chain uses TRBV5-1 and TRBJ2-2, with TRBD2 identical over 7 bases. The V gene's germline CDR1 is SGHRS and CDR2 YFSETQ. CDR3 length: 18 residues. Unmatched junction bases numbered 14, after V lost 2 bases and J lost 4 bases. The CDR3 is CASSFLAPSGDRTGELFF. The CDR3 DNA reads TGCGCCAGCAGCTTTTTAGCCCCTAGCGGAGACCGCACCGGGGAGCTGTTTTTT.

CDR3 nucleotides: TGTGCAAGTCGCTTAGGGTGGCAGGTGATGGGGGTCGAGAACACCGGGGAGCTGTTTTTT. This translates into CASRLGWQVMGVENTGELFF. V usage is TRBV12-2 and J usage is TRBJ2-2. TRBV12-2 is deemed a pseudogene. CDR3 length equals 20 residues.

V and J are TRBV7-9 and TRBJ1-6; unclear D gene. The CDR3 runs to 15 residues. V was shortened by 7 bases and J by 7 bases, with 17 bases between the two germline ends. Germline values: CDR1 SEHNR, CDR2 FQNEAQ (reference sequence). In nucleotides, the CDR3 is TGTGCCAGCACCCCCGAGAGGCAACTCAATTCACCCCTCCACTTT. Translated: CASTPERQLNSPLHF.

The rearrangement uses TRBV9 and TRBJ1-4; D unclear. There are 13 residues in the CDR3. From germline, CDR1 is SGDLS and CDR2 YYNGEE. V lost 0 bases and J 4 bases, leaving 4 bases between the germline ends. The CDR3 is CASSVGGNEKLFF. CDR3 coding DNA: TGTGCCAGCAGCGTAGGGGGTAATGAAAAACTGTTTTTT.

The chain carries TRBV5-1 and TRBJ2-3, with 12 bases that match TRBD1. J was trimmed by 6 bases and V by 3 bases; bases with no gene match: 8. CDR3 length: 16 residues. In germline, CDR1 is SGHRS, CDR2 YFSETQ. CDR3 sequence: CASSSGAGQGADTQYF. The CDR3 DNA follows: TGCGCCAGCAGCTCCGGGGCGGGACAGGGGGCGGATACGCAGTATTTT.

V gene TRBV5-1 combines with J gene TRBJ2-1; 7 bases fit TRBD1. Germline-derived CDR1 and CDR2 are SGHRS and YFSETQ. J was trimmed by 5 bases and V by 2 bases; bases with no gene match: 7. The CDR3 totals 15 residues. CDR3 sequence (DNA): TGCGCCAGCAGCTTACGACAGGGAGTAAACAATGAGCAGTTCTTC. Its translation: CASSLRQGVNNEQFF. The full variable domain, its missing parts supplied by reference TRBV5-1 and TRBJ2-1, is KAGVTQTPRYLIKTRGQQVTLSCSPISGHRSVSWYQQTPGQGLQFLFEYFSETQRNKGNFPGRFSGRQFSNSRSEMNVSTLELGDSALYLCASSLRQGVNNEQFFGPGTRLTVL.

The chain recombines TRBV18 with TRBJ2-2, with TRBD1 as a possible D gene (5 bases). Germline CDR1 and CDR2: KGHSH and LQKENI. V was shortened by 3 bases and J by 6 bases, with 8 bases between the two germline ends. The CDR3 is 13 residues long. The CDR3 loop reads CASSPDIAGELFF. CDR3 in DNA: TGTGCCAGCTCACCGGACATTGCCGGGGAGCTGTTTTTT.

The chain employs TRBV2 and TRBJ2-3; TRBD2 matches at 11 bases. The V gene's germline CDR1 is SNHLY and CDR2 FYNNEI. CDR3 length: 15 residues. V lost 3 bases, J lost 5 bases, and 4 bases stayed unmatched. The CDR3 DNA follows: TGTGCCAGCAGTGATAGCGGGAGGGCCGGAGATACGCAGTATTTT. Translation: CASSDSGRAGDTQYF.

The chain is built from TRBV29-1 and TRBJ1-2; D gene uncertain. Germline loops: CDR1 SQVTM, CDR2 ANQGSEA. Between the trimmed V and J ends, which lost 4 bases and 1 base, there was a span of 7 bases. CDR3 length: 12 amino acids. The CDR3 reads CSVVHVNYGYTF. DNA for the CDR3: TGCAGCGTTGTGCATGTTAACTATGGCTACACCTTC.

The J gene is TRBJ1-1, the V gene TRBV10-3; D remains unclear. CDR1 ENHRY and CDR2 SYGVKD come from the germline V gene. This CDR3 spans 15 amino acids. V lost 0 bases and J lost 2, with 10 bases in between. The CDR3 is CAISESRVLNTEAFF. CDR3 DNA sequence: TGTGCCATCAGTGAGTCGAGGGTTCTTAACACTGAAGCTTTCTTT.

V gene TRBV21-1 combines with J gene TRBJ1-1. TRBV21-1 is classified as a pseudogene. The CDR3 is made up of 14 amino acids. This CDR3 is CASRGCGRRLEAFF. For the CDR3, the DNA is TGTGCCAGCAGGGGTTGCGGGCGGAGGCTCGAAGCTTTCTTT.

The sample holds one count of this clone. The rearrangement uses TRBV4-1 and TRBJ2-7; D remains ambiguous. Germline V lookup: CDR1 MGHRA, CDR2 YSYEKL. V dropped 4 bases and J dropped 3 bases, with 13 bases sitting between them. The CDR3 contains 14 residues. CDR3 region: CASSLSPNLYEQYF. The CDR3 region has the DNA TGCGCCAGCAGCCTTTCACCCAATCTCTACGAGCAGTACTTC.

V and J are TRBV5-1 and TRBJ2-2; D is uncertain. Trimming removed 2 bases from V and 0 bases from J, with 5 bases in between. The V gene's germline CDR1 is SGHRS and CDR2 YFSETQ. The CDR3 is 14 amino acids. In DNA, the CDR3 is TGCGCCAGCAGCTTCAGCGCGAACACCGGGGAGCTGTTTTTT. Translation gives CASSFSANTGELFF.

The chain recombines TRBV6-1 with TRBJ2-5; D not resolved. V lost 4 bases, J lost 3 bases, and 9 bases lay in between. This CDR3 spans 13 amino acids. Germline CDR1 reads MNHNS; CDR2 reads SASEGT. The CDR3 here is CASSGGPEETQYF. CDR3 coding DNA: TGTGCCAGCAGTGGCGGACCTGAAGAGACCCAGTACTTC.

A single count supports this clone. The CDR3 region is CASQRSGTGGRETQYF. In nucleotides, the CDR3 is TGTGCCAGCCAACGGTCCGGGACAGGGGGCAGGGAGACCCAGTACTTC. This rearrangement joins TRBV7-9 to TRBJ2-5, with 12 bases that match TRBD1. CDR3 length: 16 residues. V shed 8 bases and J 5 bases; nucleotides not matched to a gene: 12. Germline CDR1 reads SEHNR; CDR2 reads FQNEAQ (reference sequence).

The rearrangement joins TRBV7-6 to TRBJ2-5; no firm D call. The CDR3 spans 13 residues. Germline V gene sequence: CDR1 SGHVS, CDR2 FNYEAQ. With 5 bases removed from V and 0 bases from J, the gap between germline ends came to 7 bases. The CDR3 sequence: CASSLTNQETQYF. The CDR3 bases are TGTGCCAGCAGCCTCACGAACCAAGAGACCCAGTACTTC. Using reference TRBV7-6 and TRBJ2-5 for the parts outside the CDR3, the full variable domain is GAGVSQSPRYKVTKRGQDVALRCDPISGHVSLYWYRQALGQGPEFLTYFNYEAQQDKSGLPNDRFSAERPEGSISTLTIQRTEQRDSAMYRCASSLTNQETQYFGPGTRLLVL.

CDR3 in amino acids: CASNLPGQGSANYGYTF. DNA of the CDR3: TGTGCCAGTAATCTACCGGGACAGGGGTCCGCTAACTATGGCTACACCTTC. J is TRBJ1-2 and V is TRBV19; 10 bases align to TRBD1. Germline values: CDR1 LNHDA, CDR2 SQIVND (reference sequence). J gave up 0 bases and V 7 bases, and 11 bases lay outside the gene matches. The CDR3 consists of 17 residues.

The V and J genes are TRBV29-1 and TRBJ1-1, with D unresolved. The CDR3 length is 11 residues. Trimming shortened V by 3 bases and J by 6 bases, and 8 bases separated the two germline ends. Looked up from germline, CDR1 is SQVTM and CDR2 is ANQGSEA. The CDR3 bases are TGCAGCGTTGATAAGGACGCTGAAGCTTTCTTT. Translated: CSVDKDAEAFF.

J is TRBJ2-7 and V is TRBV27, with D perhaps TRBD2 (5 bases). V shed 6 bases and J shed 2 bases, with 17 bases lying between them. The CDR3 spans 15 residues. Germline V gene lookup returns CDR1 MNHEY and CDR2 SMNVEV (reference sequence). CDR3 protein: CASSYLGDGTYEQYF. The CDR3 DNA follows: TGTGCCAGCAGCTACCTCGGAGACGGGACCTACGAGCAGTACTTC.

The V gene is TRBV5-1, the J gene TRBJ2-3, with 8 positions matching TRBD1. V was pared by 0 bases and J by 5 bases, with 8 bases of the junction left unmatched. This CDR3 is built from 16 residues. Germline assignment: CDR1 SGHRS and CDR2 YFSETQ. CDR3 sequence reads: CASSLGSQGARDTQYF. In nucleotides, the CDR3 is TGCGCCAGCAGCTTGGGTTCGCAGGGGGCTAGAGATACGCAGTATTTT.

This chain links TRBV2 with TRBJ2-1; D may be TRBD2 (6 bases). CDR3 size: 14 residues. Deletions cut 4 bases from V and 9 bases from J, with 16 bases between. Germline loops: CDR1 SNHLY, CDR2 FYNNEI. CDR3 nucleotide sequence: TGTGCCAGCAGTGTTGGCTGGGGGGTGGGTGAGCAGTTCTTC. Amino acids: CASSVGWGVGEQFF.

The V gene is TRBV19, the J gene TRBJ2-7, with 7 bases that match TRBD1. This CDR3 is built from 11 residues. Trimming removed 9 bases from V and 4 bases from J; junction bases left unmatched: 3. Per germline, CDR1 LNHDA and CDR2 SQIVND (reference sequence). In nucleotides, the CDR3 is TGTGCCAGCCGACAGGGTTACGAGCAGTACTTC. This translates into CASRQGYEQYF.

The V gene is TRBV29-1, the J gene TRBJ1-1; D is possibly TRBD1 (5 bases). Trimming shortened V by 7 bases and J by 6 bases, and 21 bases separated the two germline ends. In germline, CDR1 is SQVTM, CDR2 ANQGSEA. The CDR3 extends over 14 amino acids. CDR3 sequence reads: CSERTGTGGPEAFF. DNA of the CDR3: TGCAGCGAAAGGACGGGGACCGGCGGACCTGAAGCTTTCTTT.

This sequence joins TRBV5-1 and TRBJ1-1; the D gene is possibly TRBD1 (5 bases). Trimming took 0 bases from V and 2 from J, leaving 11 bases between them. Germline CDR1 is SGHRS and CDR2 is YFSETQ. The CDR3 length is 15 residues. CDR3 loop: CASSLVGGRNTEAFF. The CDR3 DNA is TGCGCCAGCAGCTTGGTGGGGGGTAGAAACACTGAAGCTTTCTTT.

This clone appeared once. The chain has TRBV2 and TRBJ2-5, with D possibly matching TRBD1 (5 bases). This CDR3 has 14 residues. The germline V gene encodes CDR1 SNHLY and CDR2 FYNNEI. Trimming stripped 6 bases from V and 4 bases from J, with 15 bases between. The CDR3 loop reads CASSPLQGGETQYF. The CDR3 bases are TGTGCCAGCAGCCCCTTGCAGGGCGGAGAGACCCAGTACTTC.

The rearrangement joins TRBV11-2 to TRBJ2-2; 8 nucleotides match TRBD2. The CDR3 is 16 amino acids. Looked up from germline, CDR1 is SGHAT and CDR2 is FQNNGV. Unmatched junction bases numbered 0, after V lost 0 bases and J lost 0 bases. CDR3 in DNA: TGTGCCAGCAGCTTAGAACTAGCGGCGAACACCGGGGAGCTGTTTTTT. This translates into CASSLELAANTGELFF.

Written as DNA, the CDR3 is TGTGCCAGCAGCGGCGGAGGAATGGGCGAGCAGTACTTC. Its protein product is CASSGGGMGEQYF. The V and J genes are TRBV9 and TRBJ2-7; a weak D match, TRBD2 (5 bases). The CDR3 is 13 residues long. Trimming removed 3 bases from V and 6 bases from J, with 13 bases in between. Germline V gene data show CDR1 as SGDLS and CDR2 as YYNGEE.

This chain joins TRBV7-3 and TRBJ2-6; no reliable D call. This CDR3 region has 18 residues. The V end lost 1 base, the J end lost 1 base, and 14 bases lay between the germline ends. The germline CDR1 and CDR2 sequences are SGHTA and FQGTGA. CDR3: CASSLKTSRQSGANVLTF. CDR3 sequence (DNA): TGTGCCAGCAGCTTAAAGACTTCCCGCCAGTCTGGGGCCAACGTCCTGACTTTC.